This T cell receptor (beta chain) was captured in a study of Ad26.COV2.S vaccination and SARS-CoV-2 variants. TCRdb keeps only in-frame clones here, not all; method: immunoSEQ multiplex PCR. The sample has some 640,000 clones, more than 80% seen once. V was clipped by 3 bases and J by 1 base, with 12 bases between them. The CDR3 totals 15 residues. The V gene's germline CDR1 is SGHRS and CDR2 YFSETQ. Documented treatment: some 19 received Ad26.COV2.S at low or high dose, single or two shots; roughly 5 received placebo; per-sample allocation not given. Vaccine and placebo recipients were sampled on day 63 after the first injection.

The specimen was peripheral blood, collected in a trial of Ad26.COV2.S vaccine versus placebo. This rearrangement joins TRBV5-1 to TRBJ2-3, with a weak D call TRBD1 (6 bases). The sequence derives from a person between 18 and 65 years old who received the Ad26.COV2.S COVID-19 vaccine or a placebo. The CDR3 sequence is CASSYRQARTDTQYF. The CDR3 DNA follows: TGCGCCAGCAGCTACAGACAGGCCCGCACAGATACGCAGTATTTT.